The 5 T cell receptor beta chains below were found in one sample sequenced in a study of blood T cell repertoires in COVID-19. Libraries were prepared by immunoSEQ multiplex PCR; TCRdb keeps only in-frame clonotypes and omits some of them. Here the sample spans some 270,000 clones, roughly 89% being singletons. Source material: peripheral blood. Source of these receptors: a woman between 40 and 55 years old who had recovered from COVID-19.

The chain combines TRBV6-1 with TRBJ1-4; 8 bases align to TRBD1. The CDR3 is 15 residues long. Trimming at V came to 3 bases and at J to 5 bases, leaving 5 bases not matched to a gene. Germline V CDR1 and CDR2: MNHNS, SASEGT. CDR3 residues: CASSESGQANEKLFF. CDR3 coding DNA: TGTGCCAGCAGTGAGTCGGGACAGGCGAATGAAAAACTGTTTTTT.

The chain couples TRBV6-2 or TRBV6-3 to TRBJ2-1; TRBD1 is a possible D gene (5 bases). The CDR3 runs to 16 residues. The germline V gene has CDR1 MNHEY and CDR2 SVGEGT. The V end lost 6 bases, the J end lost 1 base, and 16 bases lay between the germline ends. As DNA, the CDR3 is TGTGCCAGCAGCCGGTTCGGGCAGGGATCCTACAATGAGCAGTTCTTC. It is translated as CASSRFGQGSYNEQFF.

V is TRBV5-4 and J is TRBJ2-2; the D is unclear. Trimming cost V 0 bases and J 4 bases, with 10 bases left between them. The length of the CDR3 is 15 residues. Looked up from germline, CDR1 is SGHNT and CDR2 is YYREEE (reference sequence). This CDR3 is CASSLGAAPTGELFF. As DNA, the CDR3 is TGTGCCAGCAGCTTGGGGGCAGCCCCCACCGGGGAGCTGTTTTTT.

Here the CDR3 DNA reads TGTGCCAGCCGGGCAGGGGAATCCTACGAGCAGTACTTC. It translates to CASRAGESYEQYF. V usage is TRBV11-2 and J usage is TRBJ2-7, with a tentative D call TRBD1 (6 bases). Per germline, CDR1 SGHAT and CDR2 FQNNGV. Deletions cut 8 bases from V and 1 base from J, with 12 bases between. The CDR3 is 13 residues long.

This chain links TRBV19 with TRBJ2-2; maybe TRBD1 (5 bases). The germline V gene has CDR1 LNHDA and CDR2 SQIVND (reference sequence). The CDR3 runs 15 residues. Trimming removed 3 bases at V and 2 bases at J, with 10 bases between. The CDR3 region has the DNA TGTGCCAGTAGTATGTGGCAGGGTAACACCGGGGAGCTGTTTTTT. Its protein is CASSMWQGNTGELFF.